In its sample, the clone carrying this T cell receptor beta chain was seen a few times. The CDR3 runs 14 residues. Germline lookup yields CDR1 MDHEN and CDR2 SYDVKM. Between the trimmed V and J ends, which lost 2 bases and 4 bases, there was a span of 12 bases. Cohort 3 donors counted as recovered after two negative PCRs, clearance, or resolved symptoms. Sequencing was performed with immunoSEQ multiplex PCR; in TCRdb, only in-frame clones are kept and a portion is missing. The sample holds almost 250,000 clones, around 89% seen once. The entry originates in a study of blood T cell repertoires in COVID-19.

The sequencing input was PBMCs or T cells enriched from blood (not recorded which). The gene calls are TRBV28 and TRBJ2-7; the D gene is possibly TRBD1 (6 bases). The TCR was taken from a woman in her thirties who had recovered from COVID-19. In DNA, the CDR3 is TGTGCCAGCAGTTTAGCTCAGGGGAGATACGAGCAGTACTTC. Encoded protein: CASSLAQGRYEQYF.